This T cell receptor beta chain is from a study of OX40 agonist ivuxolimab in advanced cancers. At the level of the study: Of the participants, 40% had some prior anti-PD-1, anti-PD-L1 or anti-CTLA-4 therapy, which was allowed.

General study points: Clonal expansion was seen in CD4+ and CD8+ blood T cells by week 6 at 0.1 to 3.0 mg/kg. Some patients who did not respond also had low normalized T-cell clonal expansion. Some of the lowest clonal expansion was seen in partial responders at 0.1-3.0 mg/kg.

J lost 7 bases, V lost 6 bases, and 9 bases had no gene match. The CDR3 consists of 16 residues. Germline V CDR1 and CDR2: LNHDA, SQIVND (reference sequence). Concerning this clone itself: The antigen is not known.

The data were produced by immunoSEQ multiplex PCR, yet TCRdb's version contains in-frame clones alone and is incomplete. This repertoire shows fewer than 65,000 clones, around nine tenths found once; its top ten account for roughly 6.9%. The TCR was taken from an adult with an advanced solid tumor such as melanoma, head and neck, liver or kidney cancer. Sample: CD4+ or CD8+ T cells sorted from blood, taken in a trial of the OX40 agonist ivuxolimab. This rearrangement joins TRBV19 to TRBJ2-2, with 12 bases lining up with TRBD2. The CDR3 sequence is CASRTLAGGPGGELFF. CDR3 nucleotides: TGTGCCAGTAGGACCCTAGCGGGAGGGCCTGGCGGGGAGCTGTTTTTT.